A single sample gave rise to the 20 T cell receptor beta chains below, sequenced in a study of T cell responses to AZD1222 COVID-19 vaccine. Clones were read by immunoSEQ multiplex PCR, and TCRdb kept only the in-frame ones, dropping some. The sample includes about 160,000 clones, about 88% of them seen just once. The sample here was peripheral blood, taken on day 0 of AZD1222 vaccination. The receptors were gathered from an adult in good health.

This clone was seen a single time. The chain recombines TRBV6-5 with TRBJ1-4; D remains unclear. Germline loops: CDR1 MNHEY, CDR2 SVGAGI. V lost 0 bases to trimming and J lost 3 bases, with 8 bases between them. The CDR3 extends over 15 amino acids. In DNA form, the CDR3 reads TGTGCCAGCAGTTACTCGATCCCCCCTAATGAAAAACTGTTTTTT. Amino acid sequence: CASSYSIPPNEKLFF.

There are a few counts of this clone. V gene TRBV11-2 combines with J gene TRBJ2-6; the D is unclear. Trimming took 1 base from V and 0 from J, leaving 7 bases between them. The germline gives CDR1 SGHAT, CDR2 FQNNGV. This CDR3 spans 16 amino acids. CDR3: CASSLAPNSGANVLTF. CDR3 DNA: TGTGCCAGCAGCTTAGCCCCGAACTCTGGGGCCAACGTCCTGACTTTC.

In nucleotides, the CDR3 is TGTGCCAGCTCAACACAGGACAGGATGAACACTGAAGCTTTCTTT. It is translated as CASSTQDRMNTEAFF. This chain joins TRBV18 and TRBJ1-1; 7 bases are shared with TRBD1. V shed 5 bases, J shed 0 bases, and the junction held 6 bases outside the gene matches. The germline gives CDR1 KGHSH, CDR2 LQKENI. The CDR3 runs to 15 residues.

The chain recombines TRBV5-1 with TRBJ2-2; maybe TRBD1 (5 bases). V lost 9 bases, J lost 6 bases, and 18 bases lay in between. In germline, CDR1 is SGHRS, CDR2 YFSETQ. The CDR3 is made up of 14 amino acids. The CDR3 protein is CATELFQGSGELFF. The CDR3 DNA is TGCGCCACCGAGCTCTTCCAGGGTTCCGGGGAGCTGTTTTTT.

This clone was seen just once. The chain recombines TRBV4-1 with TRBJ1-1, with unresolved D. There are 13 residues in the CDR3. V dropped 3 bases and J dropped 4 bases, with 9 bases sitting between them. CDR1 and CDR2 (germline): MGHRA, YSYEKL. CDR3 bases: TGCGCCAGCAGCCAGGAATACTTCACTGAAGCTTTCTTT. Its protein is CASSQEYFTEAFF.

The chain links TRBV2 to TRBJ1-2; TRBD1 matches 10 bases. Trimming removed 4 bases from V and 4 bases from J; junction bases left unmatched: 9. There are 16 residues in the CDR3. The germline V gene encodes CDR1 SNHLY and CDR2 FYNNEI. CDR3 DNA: TGTGCCAGCAGTGGCTACGGGACAGGGGTTCGCTATGGCTACACCTTC. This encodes CASSGYGTGVRYGYTF. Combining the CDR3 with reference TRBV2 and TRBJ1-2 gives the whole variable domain EPEVTQTPSHQVTQMGQEVILRCVPISNHLYFYWYRQILGQKVEFLVSFYNNEISEKSEIFDDQFSVERPDGSNFTLKIRSTKLEDSAMYFCASSGYGTGVRYGYTFGSGTRLTVV.

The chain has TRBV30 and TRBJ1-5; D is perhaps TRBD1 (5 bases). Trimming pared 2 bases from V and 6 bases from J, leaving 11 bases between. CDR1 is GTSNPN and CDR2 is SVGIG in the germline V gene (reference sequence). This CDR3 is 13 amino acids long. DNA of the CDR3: TGTGCCTGGAGTTCAGGGAGAGTTCAGCCCCAGCATTTT. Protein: CAWSSGRVQPQHF.

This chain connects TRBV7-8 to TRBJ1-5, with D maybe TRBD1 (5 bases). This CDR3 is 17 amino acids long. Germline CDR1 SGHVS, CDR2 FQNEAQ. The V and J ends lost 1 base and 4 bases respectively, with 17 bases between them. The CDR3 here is CASSLGQLFTSNQPQHF. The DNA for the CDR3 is TGTGCCAGCAGCTTAGGACAGCTTTTCACCTCGAATCAGCCCCAGCATTTT.

CDR3 residues: CAISESRTGQNTEAFF. DNA for the CDR3: TGTGCCATCAGTGAGTCGAGGACAGGGCAGAACACTGAAGCTTTCTTT. V usage is TRBV10-3 and J usage is TRBJ1-1, with TRBD1 matching 8 bases. In germline, CDR1 is ENHRY, CDR2 SYGVKD. V shed 0 bases, J shed 1 base, and the junction held 4 bases outside the gene matches. This CDR3 region has 16 residues.

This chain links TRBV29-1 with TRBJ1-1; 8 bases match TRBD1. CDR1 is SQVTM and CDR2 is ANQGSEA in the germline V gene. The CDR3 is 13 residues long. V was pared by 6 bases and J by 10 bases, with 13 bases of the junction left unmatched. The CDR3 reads CSVELDRAARAFF. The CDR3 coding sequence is TGCAGCGTCGAACTGGACAGGGCCGCTCGAGCTTTCTTT.

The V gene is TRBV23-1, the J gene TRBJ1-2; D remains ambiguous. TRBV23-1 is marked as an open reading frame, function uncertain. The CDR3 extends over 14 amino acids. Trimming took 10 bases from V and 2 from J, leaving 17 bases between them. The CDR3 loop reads CAIALWEANYGYTF. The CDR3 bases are TGCGCCATCGCCCTCTGGGAGGCGAACTATGGCTACACCTTC.

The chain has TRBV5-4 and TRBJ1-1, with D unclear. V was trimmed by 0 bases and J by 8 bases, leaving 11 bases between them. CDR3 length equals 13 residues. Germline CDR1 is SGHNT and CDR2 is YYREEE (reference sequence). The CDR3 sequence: CASSLVGGGEAFF. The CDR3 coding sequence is TGTGCCAGCAGCTTGGTAGGAGGCGGGGAAGCTTTCTTT.

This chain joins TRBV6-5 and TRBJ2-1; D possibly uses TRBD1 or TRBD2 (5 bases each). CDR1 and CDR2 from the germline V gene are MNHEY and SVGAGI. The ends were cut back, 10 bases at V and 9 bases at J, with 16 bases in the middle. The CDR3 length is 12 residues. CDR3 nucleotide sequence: TGTGCCACGATTGGGGGTTCGAGTGAGCAGTTCTTC. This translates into CATIGGSSEQFF.

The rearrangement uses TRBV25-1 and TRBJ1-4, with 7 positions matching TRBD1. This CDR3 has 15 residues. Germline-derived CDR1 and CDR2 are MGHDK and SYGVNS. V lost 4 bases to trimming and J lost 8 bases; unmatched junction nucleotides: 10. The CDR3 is CASSGRTGMEEKLFF. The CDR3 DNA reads TGTGCCAGCAGTGGACGGACAGGAATGGAGGAAAAACTGTTTTTT.

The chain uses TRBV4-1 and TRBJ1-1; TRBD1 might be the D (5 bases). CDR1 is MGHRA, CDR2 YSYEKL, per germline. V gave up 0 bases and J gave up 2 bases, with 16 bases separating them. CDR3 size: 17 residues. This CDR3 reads CASSQDGRGTPNTEAFF. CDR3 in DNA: TGCGCCAGCAGCCAAGACGGACGGGGGACTCCAAACACTGAAGCTTTCTTT.

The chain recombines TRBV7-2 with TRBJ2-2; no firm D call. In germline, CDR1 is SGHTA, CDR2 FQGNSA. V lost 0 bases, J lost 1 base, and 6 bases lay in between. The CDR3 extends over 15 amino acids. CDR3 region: CASSLASLNTGELFF. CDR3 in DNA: TGTGCCAGCAGCTTAGCTTCCCTGAACACCGGGGAGCTGTTTTTT.

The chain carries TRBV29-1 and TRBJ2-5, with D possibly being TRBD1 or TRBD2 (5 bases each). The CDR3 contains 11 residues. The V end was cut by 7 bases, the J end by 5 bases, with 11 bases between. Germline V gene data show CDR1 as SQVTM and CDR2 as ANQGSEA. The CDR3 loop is CSAVWGETQYF. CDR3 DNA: TGCAGCGCCGTGTGGGGGGAGACCCAGTACTTC.

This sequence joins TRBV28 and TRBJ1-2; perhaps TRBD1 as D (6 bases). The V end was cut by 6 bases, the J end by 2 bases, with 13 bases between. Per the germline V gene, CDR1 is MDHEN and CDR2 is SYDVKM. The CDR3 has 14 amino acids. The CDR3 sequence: CASRHGTFNYGYTF. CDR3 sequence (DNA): TGTGCCAGCAGACACGGGACATTCAACTATGGCTACACCTTC.

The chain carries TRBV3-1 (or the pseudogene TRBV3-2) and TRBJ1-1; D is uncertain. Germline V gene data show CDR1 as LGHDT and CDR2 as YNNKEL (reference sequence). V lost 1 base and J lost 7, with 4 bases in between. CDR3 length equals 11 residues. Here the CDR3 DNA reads TGTGCCAGCAGCCAAGGAGTTGAAGCTTTCTTT. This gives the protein CASSQGVEAFF.

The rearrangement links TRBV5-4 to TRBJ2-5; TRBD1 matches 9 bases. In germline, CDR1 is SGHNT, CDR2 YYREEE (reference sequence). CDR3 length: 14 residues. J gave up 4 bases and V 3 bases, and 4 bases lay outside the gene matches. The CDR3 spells CASSSQGARETQYF. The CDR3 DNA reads TGTGCCAGCAGCTCACAGGGGGCGAGAGAGACCCAGTACTTC.